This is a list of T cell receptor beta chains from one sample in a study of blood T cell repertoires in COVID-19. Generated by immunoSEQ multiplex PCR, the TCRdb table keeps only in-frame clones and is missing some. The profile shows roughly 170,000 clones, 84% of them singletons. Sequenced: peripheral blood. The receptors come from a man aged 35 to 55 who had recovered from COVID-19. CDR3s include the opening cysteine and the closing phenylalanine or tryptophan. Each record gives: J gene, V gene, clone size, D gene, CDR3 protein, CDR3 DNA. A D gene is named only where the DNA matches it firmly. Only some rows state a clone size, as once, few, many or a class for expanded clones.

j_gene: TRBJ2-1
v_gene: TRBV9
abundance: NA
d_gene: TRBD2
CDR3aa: CASSVEGRAINEQFF
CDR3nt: TGTGCCAGCAGCGTAGAAGGGAGGGCTATTAATGAGCAGTTCTTC

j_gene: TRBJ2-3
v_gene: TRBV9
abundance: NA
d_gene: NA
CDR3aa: CASSTQTGDTQYF
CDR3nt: TGTGCCAGCAGCACCCAAACAGGGGATACGCAGTATTTT

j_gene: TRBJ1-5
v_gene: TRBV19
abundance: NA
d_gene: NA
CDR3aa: CASRQYSNQPQHF
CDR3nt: TGTGCCAGCCGACAATATAGCAATCAGCCCCAGCATTTT

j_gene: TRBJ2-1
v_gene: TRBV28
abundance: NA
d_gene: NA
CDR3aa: CASSPPPGNEQFF
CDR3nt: TGTGCCAGCAGTCCCCCCCCGGGAAATGAGCAGTTCTTC

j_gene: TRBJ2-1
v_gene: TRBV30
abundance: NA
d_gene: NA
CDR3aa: CAWSPTGLNYNEQFF
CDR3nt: TGTGCCTGGAGTCCGACGGGATTAAACTACAATGAGCAGTTCTTC

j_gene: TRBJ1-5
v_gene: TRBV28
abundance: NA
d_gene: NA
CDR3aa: CASSTSGGVQPQHF
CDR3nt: TGTGCCAGCAGTACCTCGGGAGGGGTGCAGCCCCAGCATTTT

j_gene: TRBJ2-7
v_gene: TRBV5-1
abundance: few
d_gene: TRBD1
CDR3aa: CASSLGPAGTGVDEQYF
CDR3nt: TGCGCCAGCAGCTTAGGACCCGCCGGGACAGGGGTAGACGAGCAGTACTTC

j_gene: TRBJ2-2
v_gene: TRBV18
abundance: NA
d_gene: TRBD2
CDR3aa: CASSPSGRADTGELFF
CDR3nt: TGTGCCAGCTCACCAAGCGGGAGGGCCGACACCGGGGAGCTGTTTTTT

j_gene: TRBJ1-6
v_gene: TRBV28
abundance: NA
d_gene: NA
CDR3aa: CASTSPGQSPNSPLHF
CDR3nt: TGTGCCAGCACCTCCCCGGGACAATCCCCTAATTCACCCCTCCACTTT

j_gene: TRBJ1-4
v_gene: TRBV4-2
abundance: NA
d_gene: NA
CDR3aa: CASSQVGRSNEKLFF
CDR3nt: TGTGCCAGCAGCCAAGTCGGCAGGTCTAATGAAAAACTGTTTTTT

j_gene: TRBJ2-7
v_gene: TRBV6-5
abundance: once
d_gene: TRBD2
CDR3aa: CASSSSGGHSYEQYF
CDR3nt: TGTGCCAGCAGTTCAAGCGGGGGGCATTCCTACGAGCAGTACTTC

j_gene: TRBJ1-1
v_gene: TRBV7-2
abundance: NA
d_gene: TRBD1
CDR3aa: CASSLEQGATEAFF
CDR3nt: TGTGCCAGCAGCTTAGAACAGGGGGCCACTGAAGCTTTCTTT

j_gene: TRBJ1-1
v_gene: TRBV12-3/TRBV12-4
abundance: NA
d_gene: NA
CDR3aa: CASSLFLNTEAFF
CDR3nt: TGTGCCAGCAGTCTATTTTTGAACACTGAAGCTTTCTTT

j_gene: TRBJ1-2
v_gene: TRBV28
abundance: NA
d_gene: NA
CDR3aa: CASSSGRYGYTF
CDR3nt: TGTGCCAGCAGTAGCGGGCGCTATGGCTACACCTTC

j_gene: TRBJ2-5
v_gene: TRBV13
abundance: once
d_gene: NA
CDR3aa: CASSSRGSETQYF
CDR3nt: TGTGCCAGCAGCTCCCGGGGGTCAGAGACCCAGTACTTC

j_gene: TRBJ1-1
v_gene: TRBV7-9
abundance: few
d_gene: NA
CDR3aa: CASSQAGSGPEAFF
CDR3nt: TGTGCCAGCAGCCAGGCAGGGTCTGGACCTGAAGCTTTCTTT

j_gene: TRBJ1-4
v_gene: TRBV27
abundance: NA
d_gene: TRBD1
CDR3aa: CASSSGRGQEKLFF
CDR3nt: TGTGCCAGCAGTTCAGGCAGGGGGCAAGAAAAACTGTTTTTT

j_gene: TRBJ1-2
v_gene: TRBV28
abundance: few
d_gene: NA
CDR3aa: CASREPYGYTF
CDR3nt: TGTGCCAGCAGGGAGCCCTATGGCTACACCTTC

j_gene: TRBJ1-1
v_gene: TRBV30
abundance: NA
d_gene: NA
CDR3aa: CAWGRGITEAFF
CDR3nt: TGTGCCTGGGGGCGGGGGATCACTGAAGCTTTCTTT

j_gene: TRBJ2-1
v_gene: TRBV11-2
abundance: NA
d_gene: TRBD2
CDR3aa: CASRLLAGNNEQFF
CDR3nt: TGTGCCAGCCGGTTACTAGCGGGAAACAATGAGCAGTTCTTC

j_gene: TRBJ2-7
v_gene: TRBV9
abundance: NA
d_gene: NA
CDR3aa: CASSGEFGSYEQYF
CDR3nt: TGTGCCAGCAGCGGAGAGTTCGGGTCCTACGAGCAGTACTTC

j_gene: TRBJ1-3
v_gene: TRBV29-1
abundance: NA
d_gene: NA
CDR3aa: CSVVSQGGTIYF
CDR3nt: TGCAGCGTCGTCTCCCAAGGGGGCACCATATATTTT

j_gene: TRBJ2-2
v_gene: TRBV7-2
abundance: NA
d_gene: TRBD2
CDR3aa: CASSVGLAGGGTGELFF
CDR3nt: TGTGCCAGCAGCGTGGGACTAGCGGGAGGGGGCACCGGGGAGCTGTTTTTT

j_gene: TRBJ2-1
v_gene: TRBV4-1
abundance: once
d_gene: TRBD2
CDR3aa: CASSQGAQRGNEQFF
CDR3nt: TGCGCCAGCAGCCAAGGGGCCCAGCGGGGAAATGAGCAGTTCTTC

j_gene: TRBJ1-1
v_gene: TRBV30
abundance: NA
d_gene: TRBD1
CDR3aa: CAWLQGAGIAFF
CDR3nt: TGTGCCTGGCTACAGGGGGCGGGCATCGCTTTCTTT

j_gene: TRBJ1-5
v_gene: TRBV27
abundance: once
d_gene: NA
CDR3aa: CASSLEGDNQPQHF
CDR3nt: TGTGCCAGCAGTTTAGAAGGGGACAATCAGCCCCAGCATTTT

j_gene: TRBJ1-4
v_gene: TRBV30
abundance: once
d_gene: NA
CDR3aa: CAWSNLGQNEKLFF
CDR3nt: TGTGCCTGGAGCAACCTCGGACAGAATGAAAAACTGTTTTTT

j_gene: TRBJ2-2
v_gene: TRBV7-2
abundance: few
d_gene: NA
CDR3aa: CASSLGNSRTGELFF
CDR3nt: TGTGCCAGCAGCTTAGGGAACAGCCGCACCGGGGAGCTGTTTTTT

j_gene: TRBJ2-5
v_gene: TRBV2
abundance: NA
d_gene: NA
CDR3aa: CASGRVNRVSSETQYF
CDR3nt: TGTGCCAGCGGGCGGGTTAACAGGGTTTCTAGCGAGACCCAGTACTTC

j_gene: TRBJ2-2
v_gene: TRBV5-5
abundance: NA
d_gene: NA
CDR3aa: CASSLDLAEQTLTGELFF
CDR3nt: TGTGCCAGCAGCTTGGATCTAGCCGAGCAAACCTTGACCGGGGAGCTGTTTTTT

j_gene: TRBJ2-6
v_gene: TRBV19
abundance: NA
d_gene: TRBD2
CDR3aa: CASSISGGSSGANVLTF
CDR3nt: TGTGCCAGTAGTATCAGCGGGGGAAGCTCTGGGGCCAACGTCCTGACTTTC

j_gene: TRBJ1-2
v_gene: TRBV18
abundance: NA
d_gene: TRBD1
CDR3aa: CASSPGTGPQGYTF
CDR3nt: TGTGCCAGCTCACCAGGGACAGGGCCACAGGGCTACACCTTC

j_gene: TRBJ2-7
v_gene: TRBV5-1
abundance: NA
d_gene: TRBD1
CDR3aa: CASSRQGSENEQYF
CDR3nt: TGCGCCAGCAGCCGACAGGGGAGTGAGAACGAGCAGTACTTC

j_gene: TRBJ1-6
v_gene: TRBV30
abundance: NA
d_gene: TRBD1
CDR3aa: CAWQGQGNSPLHF
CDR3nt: TGTGCCTGGCAGGGACAGGGTAATTCACCCCTCCACTTT

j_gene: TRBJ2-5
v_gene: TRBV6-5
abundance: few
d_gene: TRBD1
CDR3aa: CASRSWDRGRETQYF
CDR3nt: TGTGCCAGCAGGAGTTGGGACAGGGGCCGGGAGACCCAGTACTTC

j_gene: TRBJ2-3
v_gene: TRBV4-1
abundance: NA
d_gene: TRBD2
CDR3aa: CASSQGLAADTQYF
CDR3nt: TGCGCCAGCAGCCAAGGACTAGCAGCAGATACGCAGTATTTT

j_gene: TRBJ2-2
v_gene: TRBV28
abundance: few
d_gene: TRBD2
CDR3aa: CASSGWEGGTGELFF
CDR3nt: TGTGCCAGCAGTGGGTGGGAGGGAGGCACCGGGGAGCTGTTTTTT

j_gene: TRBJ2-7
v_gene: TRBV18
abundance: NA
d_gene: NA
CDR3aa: CASSRAGRYEQYF
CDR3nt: TGTGCCAGCTCACGGGCGGGGAGATACGAGCAGTACTTC

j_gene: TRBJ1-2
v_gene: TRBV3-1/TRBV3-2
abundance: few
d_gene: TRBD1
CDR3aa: CASSQGTGRVYGYTF
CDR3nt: TGTGCCAGCAGCCAAGGGACAGGGCGGGTCTATGGCTACACCTTC

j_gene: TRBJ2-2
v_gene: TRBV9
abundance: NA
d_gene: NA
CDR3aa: CASSSPEVTGELFF
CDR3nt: TGTGCCAGCAGCTCCCCGGAGGTAACCGGGGAGCTGTTTTTT

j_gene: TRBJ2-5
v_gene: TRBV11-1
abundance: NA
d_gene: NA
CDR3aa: CASSLGGRGWETQYF
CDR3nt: TGTGCCAGCAGCTTAGGAGGACGGGGATGGGAGACCCAGTACTTC

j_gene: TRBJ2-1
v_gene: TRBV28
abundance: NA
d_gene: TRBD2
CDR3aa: CASRAGARNEQFF
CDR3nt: TGTGCCAGCAGGGCGGGAGCTCGGAATGAGCAGTTCTTC

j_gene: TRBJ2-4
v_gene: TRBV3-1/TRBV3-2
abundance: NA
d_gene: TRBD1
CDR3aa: CASSQEAGGTPQYF
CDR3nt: TGTGCCAGCAGCCAAGAGGCAGGGGGCACACCTCAGTACTTC

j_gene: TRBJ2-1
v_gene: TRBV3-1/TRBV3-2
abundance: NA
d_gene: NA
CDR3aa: CASSPSDRAGNEQFF
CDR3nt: TGTGCCAGCAGCCCGTCCGACAGGGCGGGAAATGAGCAGTTCTTC

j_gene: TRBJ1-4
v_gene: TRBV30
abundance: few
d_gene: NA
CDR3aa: CAWSVQGGKLFF
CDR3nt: TGTGCCTGGAGTGTACAGGGCGGAAAACTGTTTTTT

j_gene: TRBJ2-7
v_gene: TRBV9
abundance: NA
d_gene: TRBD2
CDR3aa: CASSVAGTSGIYEQYF
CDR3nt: TGTGCCAGCAGCGTAGCCGGGACTAGCGGGATCTACGAGCAGTACTTC

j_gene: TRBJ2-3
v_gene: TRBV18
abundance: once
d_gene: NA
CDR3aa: CASSPRPGVGTDTQYF
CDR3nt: TGTGCCAGCTCACCACGCCCAGGGGTTGGCACAGATACGCAGTATTTT

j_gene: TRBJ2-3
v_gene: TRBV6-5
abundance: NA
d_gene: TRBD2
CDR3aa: CASSSGSGGVTDTQYF
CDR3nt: TGTGCCAGCAGTTCAGGTAGCGGGGGGGTCACAGATACGCAGTATTTT

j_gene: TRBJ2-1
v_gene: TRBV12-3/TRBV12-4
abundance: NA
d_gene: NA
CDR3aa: CASSRDFYNEQFF
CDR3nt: TGTGCCAGCAGCCGGGACTTTTACAATGAGCAGTTCTTC

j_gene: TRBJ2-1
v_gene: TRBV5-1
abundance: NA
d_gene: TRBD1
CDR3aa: CASSLVGTGFEQFF
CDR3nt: TGCGCCAGCAGCTTGGTCGGGACAGGGTTTGAGCAGTTCTTC

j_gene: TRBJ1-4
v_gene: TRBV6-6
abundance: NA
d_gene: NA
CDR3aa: CATRGSGNEKLFF
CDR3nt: TGTGCCACCCGGGGGAGTGGGAATGAAAAACTGTTTTTT

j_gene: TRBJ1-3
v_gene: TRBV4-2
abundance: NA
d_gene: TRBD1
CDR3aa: CASSQDRGKNTIYF
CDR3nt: TGTGCCAGCAGTCAGGACAGGGGGAAAAACACCATATATTTT

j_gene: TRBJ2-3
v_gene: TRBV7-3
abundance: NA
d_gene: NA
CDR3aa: CASSSKTGTDTQYF
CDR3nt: TGTGCCAGCAGCTCGAAGACAGGCACAGATACGCAGTATTTT

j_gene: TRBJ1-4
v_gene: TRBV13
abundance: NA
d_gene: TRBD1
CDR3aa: CASSFGTDNEKLFF
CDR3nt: TGTGCCAGCAGCTTCGGGACAGATAATGAAAAACTGTTTTTT